Listed below are T cell receptor beta chains from one sample, sequenced in a study of T cells after somatic rescue of genetic block. Data came from immunoSEQ multiplex PCR; TCRdb stores just in-frame clones and leaves some out. The table includes around 100,000 clones, about 89% detected once. Sequencing used peripheral blood mononuclear cells (PBMCs). These TCRs come from a woman aged 18-30 years. CDR3s include the opening cysteine and the closing phenylalanine or tryptophan. The D gene is left open where the match is weak. Rows give clone size only sometimes, using once, few, many, or a class for an expanded clone.

j_gene,d_gene,abundance,v_gene,CDR3nt,CDR3aa
TRBJ2-2,.,.,TRBV27,TGTGCCAGCGGCCCATTCACCGGGGAGCTGTTTTTT,CASGPFTGELFF
TRBJ1-3,TRBD1,.,TRBV14,TGTGCCAGCAGCCCAGCAGGAGGACAGGGTTTTGGAAACACCATATATTTT,CASSPAGGQGFGNTIYF
TRBJ1-1,TRBD1,.,TRBV27,TGTGCCAGCAGTTCAGGGGGCACTGAAGCTTTCTTT,CASSSGGTEAFF
TRBJ2-1,.,.,TRBV4-3,TGCGCCAGCAGCCCGGCCGGGGTCAATGAGCAGTTCTTC,CASSPAGVNEQFF
TRBJ2-5,TRBD2,.,TRBV7-9,TGTGCCAGCAGCCTAGAGACTAGCCGGGAGACCCAGTACTTC,CASSLETSRETQYF
TRBJ2-3,TRBD2,.,TRBV7-9,TGTGCCAGCACTAGCGGGGCAGATACGCAGTATTTT,CASTSGADTQYF
TRBJ1-2,.,.,TRBV18,TGTGCCAGCTCACTCCGGACCGGACGACAGAACTATGGCTACACCTTC,CASSLRTGRQNYGYTF
TRBJ1-5,TRBD1,.,TRBV5-5,TGTGCCAGCAGCGACGGGACAGGGGTTCATCAGCCCCAGCATTTT,CASSDGTGVHQPQHF
TRBJ2-5,.,.,TRBV13,TGTGCCAGCAGCTCCGGACTATCCGGGATGGAGACCCAGTACTTC,CASSSGLSGMETQYF
TRBJ1-4,TRBD1,.,TRBV29-1,TGCAGCGGACAGGGCGCTAATGAAAAACTGTTTTTT,CSGQGANEKLFF
TRBJ2-3,TRBD1,.,TRBV14,TGTGCCAGCAGCCCTTACGGGACAGGGGGAACAGATACGCAGTATTTT,CASSPYGTGGTDTQYF
TRBJ2-7,.,.,TRBV19,TGTGCCAGTAGTATTGCAGGGGTGGGATACGAGCAGTACTTC,CASSIAGVGYEQYF
TRBJ1-2,.,.,TRBV19,TGTGCCAGTAGGACCGGTAACTATGGCTACACCTTC,CASRTGNYGYTF
TRBJ1-1,.,.,TRBV11-3,TGTGCCAGCAGCTTAGATGATACTGAAGCTTTCTTT,CASSLDDTEAFF
TRBJ1-5,TRBD1,.,TRBV2,TGTGCCAGCAGTGCACCGGGACAGTTCAATCAGCCCCAGCATTTT,CASSAPGQFNQPQHF
TRBJ2-1,.,.,TRBV30,TGTGCCTCGGCCCCTACCGGGCAGTTCTTC,CASAPTGQFF
TRBJ2-7,.,.,TRBV6-6,TGTGCCAGCAGTTACCCGAGCACCGTAGGGAACGAGCAGTACTTC,CASSYPSTVGNEQYF
TRBJ2-5,.,once,TRBV28,TGTGCCAGCGCGCCTGTGCAAGAGACCCAGTACTTC,CASAPVQETQYF
TRBJ2-7,TRBD1,.,TRBV5-1,TGCGCCAGCAGCTCGCCCGGGACAGGTACCTACGAGCAGTACTTC,CASSSPGTGTYEQYF
TRBJ1-1,.,.,TRBV7-6,TGTGCCAGCAGCTTCGCCCAGAACACTGAAGCTTTCTTT,CASSFAQNTEAFF
TRBJ2-2,.,.,TRBV7-9,TGTGCCACCCCCCAGGGAGGAAACACCGGGGAGCTGTTTTTT,CATPQGGNTGELFF
TRBJ1-3,.,.,TRBV5-1,TGCGCCAGCAGCTCAAGTGGAGGGGCCGGCCTCAGCTCTGGAAACACCATATATTTT,CASSSSGGAGLSSGNTIYF
TRBJ1-2,.,.,TRBV6-6,TGTGCCAGCAGTTACCTCACAGGAGACTATGGCTACACCTTC,CASSYLTGDYGYTF
TRBJ2-1,.,.,TRBV6-5,TGTGCCAGCACCCCCGGGGGATACTACAATGAGCAGTTCTTC,CASTPGGYYNEQFF
TRBJ1-2,.,.,TRBV2,TGTGCCAGCACCGGGGACGGTCGTACCTATGGCTACACCTTC,CASTGDGRTYGYTF
TRBJ1-4,TRBD1,.,TRBV2,TGTGCCAGTTCGAGGGACAGGGGTTCGGGTGAAAAACTGTTTTTT,CASSRDRGSGEKLFF
TRBJ2-5,TRBD2,.,TRBV15,TGTGCCACCCACCCGACTAGCGGGGGGGCCAGGGAGACCCAGTACTTC,CATHPTSGGARETQYF
TRBJ2-5,.,.,TRBV30,TGTGCCTGGAGTGTGAAAGAGACCCAGTACTTC,CAWSVKETQYF
TRBJ2-2,.,.,TRBV4-1,TGCGCCAGCAGCCACCCGAGGGGTCAGGGAAGGTCCGGGGAGCTGTTTTTT,CASSHPRGQGRSGELFF
TRBJ2-5,TRBD1,.,TRBV2,TGTGCCAGCAGGGCGGGGACAGGGGATGGGGAGACCCAGTACTTC,CASRAGTGDGETQYF
TRBJ2-2,.,.,TRBV18,TGTGCCAGCTCCCCCACCCGGGAGCTGTTTTTT,CASSPTRELFF
TRBJ2-5,TRBD1,.,TRBV19,TGTGCCAGTAGTATTCACAGGGGTTCCCAAGAGACCCAGTACTTC,CASSIHRGSQETQYF
TRBJ2-2,.,.,TRBV5-8,TGTGCCAGCAGCTTGGGTCCCTTTGGTTGGGCCGGGGAGCTGTTTTTT,CASSLGPFGWAGELFF
TRBJ2-3,.,.,TRBV2,TGTGCCAGCAGTGAAGGTTTGTGGTCCAGCACAGATACGCAGTATTTT,CASSEGLWSSTDTQYF
TRBJ2-7,.,.,TRBV15,TGTGCCACTCGTTATTCCGACCGAGAGTACGAGCAGTACTTC,CATRYSDREYEQYF
TRBJ2-1,TRBD2,.,TRBV4-2,TGTGCCAGCAGCCGGGATACTAGCGGGGGGGCAGGGGAGCAGTTCTTC,CASSRDTSGGAGEQFF
TRBJ1-5,.,.,TRBV30,TGTGCCTGGACCCATGGGGTGGATCAGCCCCAGCATTTT,CAWTHGVDQPQHF
TRBJ1-6,.,.,TRBV4-3,TGCGCCAGCAGCCAAGCCCCACAGGAGAACCGCCTCCACTTT,CASSQAPQENRLHF
TRBJ2-7,.,.,TRBV9,TGTGCCAGCAGCGCCCGGGGTGGGGTCTACGAGCAGTACTTC,CASSARGGVYEQYF
TRBJ1-1,TRBD1,.,TRBV5-4,TGTGCCAGCAGCTCGGCCGGGACAGGGAACACTGAAGCTTTCTTT,CASSSAGTGNTEAFF